These 19 T cell receptor beta chains were sequenced from one sample in a study of T-cell memory formation after mild COVID-19. TCRdb reprocessed the 5' RACE reads via MiXCR and lists one record per CDR3 protein. Of 310,000 or so distinct CDR3 sequences in the sample, more than 15% are singletons; the top ten hold about a fifth. The sample consisted of PBMCs or a T cell subset sorted from them (not recorded which). These receptors were taken from a man in his late teens or twenties who had mild COVID-19 (a few samples of this study predate the infection). Cell type and time point are not known.

V and J are TRBV6-4 and TRBJ2-3; a weak D match, TRBD2 (7 bases). Germline CDR1 and CDR2: MRHNA and SNTAGT. With 0 bases removed from V and 5 bases from J, the gap between germline ends came to 12 bases. The CDR3 covers 15 residues. The CDR3 DNA is TGTGCCAGCAGTGACTCGGGGGGGCCTGGAGATACGCAGTATTTT. Encoded protein: CASSDSGGPGDTQYF.

V usage is TRBV7-9 and J usage is TRBJ2-2; a weak D match, TRBD1 (5 bases). Looked up from germline, CDR1 is SEHNR and CDR2 is FQNEAQ (reference sequence). With 4 bases removed from V and 5 bases from J, the gap between germline ends came to 17 bases. CDR3 length: 16 residues. CDR3: CASSSIRQGSTGELFF. CDR3 in DNA: TGTGCCAGCAGCTCCATCCGGCAGGGATCGACCGGGGAGCTGTTTTTT.

V gene TRBV6-2 or TRBV6-3 combines with J gene TRBJ2-1, with no clear D. Germline CDR1 and CDR2: MNHEY and SVGEGT. The CDR3 loop spans 10 amino acids. Trimming removed 6 bases from V and 7 bases from J, with 4 bases in between. The CDR3 loop is CASRSNEQFF. The CDR3 DNA follows: TGTGCCAGCAGGAGTAATGAGCAGTTCTTC.

The chain carries TRBV9 and TRBJ1-2; unclear D gene. Germline V gene data show CDR1 as SGDLS and CDR2 as YYNGEE. The V gene lost 0 bases and the J gene lost 4 bases, with 7 bases spanning the gap. The CDR3 loop spans 13 amino acids. DNA of the CDR3: TGTGCCAGCAGCGTAGGGCCCCTCTATGGCTACACCTTC. It specifies CASSVGPLYGYTF.

This clonotype occurred a few times. The gene calls are TRBV2 and TRBJ1-5; perhaps TRBD1 as D (5 bases). Trimming took 7 bases from V and 1 from J, leaving 14 bases between them. CDR1 and CDR2 from the germline V gene are SNHLY and FYNNEI. The CDR3 has 15 residues. The DNA for the CDR3 is TGTGCCAGCATAAAGAGCACAGGCAGCAATCAGCCCCAGCATTTT. Protein sequence: CASIKSTGSNQPQHF.

The chain joins TRBV12-3 or TRBV12-4 to TRBJ2-1, with 8 nucleotides matching TRBD1. Trimming removed 6 bases from V and 8 bases from J; junction bases left unmatched: 3. This CDR3 spans 12 amino acids. The CDR3 loop reads CASRSTGDEQFF. DNA for the CDR3: TGTGCCAGCAGATCGACAGGGGATGAGCAGTTCTTC.

This clonotype has ten or more counts. The V call is TRBV3-1, the J call TRBJ2-1; 8 bases fit TRBD1. Losses at the gene ends were 0 bases for V and 4 bases for J; bases not matched to a gene: 2. The CDR3 consists of 15 residues. Germline CDR1 LGHDT, CDR2 YNNKEL (reference sequence). For the CDR3, the DNA is TGTGCCAGCAGCCAAGACCGGACAGGGTACAATGAGCAGTTCTTC. Its protein is CASSQDRTGYNEQFF.

The V gene is TRBV11-3, the J gene TRBJ2-5; no reliable D call. The CDR3 is made up of 13 amino acids. The germline gives CDR1 SGHNT, CDR2 YENEEA. Trimming stripped 3 bases from V and 5 bases from J, with 10 bases between. The CDR3 spells CASSLGSRETQYF. CDR3 coding DNA: TGTGCCAGCAGCTTGGGTTCTCGGGAGACCCAGTACTTC.

The chain's CDR3 is CASSLVEDTGELFF. The CDR3, as DNA: TGTGCCAGCAGTTTAGTTGAAGACACCGGGGAGCTGTTTTTT. The chain links TRBV28 to TRBJ2-2, with D unresolved. V shed 2 bases and J shed 3 bases, with 7 bases lying between them. Germline V gene lookup returns CDR1 MDHEN and CDR2 SYDVKM. This CDR3 region has 14 residues.

The chain combines TRBV12-3 or TRBV12-4 with TRBJ2-7; D may be TRBD2 (6 bases). The CDR3 length is 11 residues. Trimming removed 8 bases at V and 7 bases at J, with 12 bases between. CDR3 sequence reads: CASGMGGEQYF. The CDR3 nucleotides read TGTGCCAGCGGGATGGGGGGTGAGCAGTACTTC.

This clonotype was observed a handful of times. The chain links TRBV15 to TRBJ2-2; the D gene is possibly TRBD2 (5 bases). Deletions cut 0 bases from V and 7 bases from J, with 15 bases between. Germline V gene data show CDR1 as LNHNV and CDR2 as YYDKDF (reference sequence). The CDR3 covers 16 residues. The CDR3 sequence is CATSRDFQVAGGELFF. The CDR3, as DNA: TGTGCCACCAGCAGAGATTTTCAGGTTGCGGGCGGGGAGCTGTTTTTT.

This clonotype has just a few counts. The chain employs TRBV5-1 and TRBJ2-5; 8 positions match TRBD1. The CDR3 covers 14 residues. With 2 bases clipped from V and 5 bases from J, the junction kept 5 bases outside the gene matches. The germline V gene has CDR1 SGHRS and CDR2 YFSETQ. The CDR3 DNA is TGCGCCAGCAGCTTCCAGGGGGCGCACGAGACCCAGTACTTC. It translates to CASSFQGAHETQYF.

The rearrangement joins TRBV5-1 to TRBJ2-3; 7 positions agree with TRBD2. Germline V lookup: CDR1 SGHRS, CDR2 YFSETQ. This CDR3 has 16 residues. Trimming cost V 0 bases and J 4 bases; bases outside gene matches: 8. The CDR3 is CASSLGGAGSSDTQYF. The CDR3, as DNA: TGCGCCAGCAGCTTGGGGGGAGCGGGGTCATCAGATACGCAGTATTTT.

This clonotype was recorded at least ten times. This chain links TRBV20-1 with TRBJ2-2; weak D call: TRBD2 (6 bases). This CDR3 comprises 15 residues. V lost 0 bases to trimming and J lost 3 bases, with 11 bases between them. Germline lookup yields CDR1 DFQATT and CDR2 SNEGSKA (reference sequence). The CDR3 coding sequence is TGCAGTGCTAGAGATCTAGGGGAGGACACCGGGGAGCTGTTTTTT. Translation: CSARDLGEDTGELFF.

This clonotype showed up just a few times. The V and J genes are TRBV6-5 and TRBJ2-1, with TRBD2 matching over 10 bases. V dropped 2 bases and J dropped 1; count of bases not matched to a gene: 14. This CDR3 contains 20 residues. Germline values: CDR1 MNHEY, CDR2 SVGAGI. The CDR3 is CASSYTLVVTSGESYNEQFF. DNA of the CDR3: TGTGCCAGCAGTTACACGCTAGTTGTTACTAGCGGGGAGTCCTACAATGAGCAGTTCTTC.

This clonotype was detected only a few times. V is TRBV23-1 and J is TRBJ2-2; the match to TRBD1 covers 9 bases. TRBV23-1 is recorded as an ORF, its role being uncertain. J gave up 5 bases and V 6 bases, and 4 bases lay outside the gene matches. This CDR3 has 14 residues. As DNA, the CDR3 is TGCGCCAGCAGGAAGACAGGGGGAACCGGGGAGCTGTTTTTT. This translates into CASRKTGGTGELFF.

There are a few counts of this clonotype. V gene TRBV15 combines with J gene TRBJ2-1; D ambiguous. The CDR3 length is 16 residues. The V end was cut by 3 bases, the J end by 0 bases, with 12 bases between. The germline gives CDR1 LNHNV, CDR2 YYDKDF (reference sequence). The CDR3 here is CATSRIRSSSYNEQFF. The CDR3 nucleotides are TGTGCCACCAGCAGGATACGTTCGAGCTCCTACAATGAGCAGTTCTTC.

The chain combines TRBV27 with TRBJ1-6; 7 bases fit TRBD1. The CDR3 length is 13 residues. J gave up 7 bases and V 6 bases, and 3 bases lay outside the gene matches. Germline CDR1 MNHEY, CDR2 SMNVEV (reference sequence). CDR3 in amino acids: CASSDRANSPLHF. The CDR3 bases are TGTGCCAGCAGCGACAGGGCGAATTCACCCCTCCACTTT.

This clonotype was recorded a few times. This chain links TRBV7-2 with TRBJ2-3; D might be TRBD1 or TRBD2, each matching 5 bases. The CDR3 sequence is 14 residues long. CDR1 and CDR2 from the germline V gene are SGHTA and FQGNSA. V was clipped by 5 bases and J by 3 bases, with 12 bases between them. CDR3 bases: TGTGCCAGCAGCCCGGACTGGGGGACAGATACGCAGTATTTT. Protein: CASSPDWGTDTQYF.